One T cell receptor beta chain is described in this entry. Its target is unknown. CD3+CD4+ and CD3+CD8+ cells were FACS-sorted from thawed unstimulated PBMCs. Germline CDR1 reads MNHEY; CDR2 reads SVGAGI. The V gene lost 3 bases and the J gene lost 5 bases, with 13 bases spanning the gap. This CDR3 contains 14 residues. Libraries were prepared by immunoSEQ multiplex PCR; TCRdb keeps only in-frame clonotypes and omits some of them. The sample records 90,000 to 120,000 clones, 80% to 85% being singletons. This specimen comes from a study of T cell clones after liver transplantation. Study-level information: Apart from a few HCV-positive recipients, transplants were for non-autoimmune, non-viral reasons.

Points from the study as a whole: Small, mixed patient groups and varying post-transplant times limit these conclusions. Low donor cell numbers restricted donor-reactive repertoire measurement in a couple of subjects.

This rearrangement joins TRBV6-5 to TRBJ1-1; D not resolved. This sequence originates from a human donor who received a liver transplant. Sequencing was performed on CD4+ T cells from blood, taken before liver transplant. CDR3 coding DNA: TGTGCCAGCAGTTATGCTTTTTGGGGTACTGAAGCTTTCTTT. It encodes CASSYAFWGTEAFF.